Detailed here is one TCR beta chain. These data come from a study of T-cell reconstitution after alpha-beta-depleted transplantation in children. Unique molecular identifiers were incorporated into the prepared TCRbeta library. TCRdb passed the PCR reads through MiXCR, listing each CDR3 protein once. Here the sample spans some 840,000 distinct CDR3 sequences, under 20% being singletons. Germline V gene lookup returns CDR1 SGDLS and CDR2 YYNGEE. The J segment lost 8 bases and the V segment lost 0 bases, leaving 13 bases of the junction unmatched. This CDR3 comprises 18 residues. The chain has TRBV9 and TRBJ2-1, with 11 bases fitting TRBD1. Sample: PBMCs, mostly from graft donor cells, taken 360 days after TCRalphabeta/CD19-depleted stem cell transplant. The clonotype originates from a male patient aged 10 to 17 who had a stem cell transplant for acute lymphoblastic leukemia, so the T cells may come from the graft donor. The CDR3, as DNA: TGTGCCAGCAGCGTAGAAGGGGGACCCGGGACAGGGGGATATGAGCAGTTCTTC. Translating it yields CASSVEGGPGTGGYEQFF.